The clone carrying this TCR beta chain was seen only once. Its specificity is not known. Trimming cost V 3 bases and J 2 bases; bases outside gene matches: 10. The CDR3 is 17 amino acids. Germline V gives CDR1 DFQATT, CDR2 SNEGSKA (reference sequence). The data originate from a study of T-cell memory formation after mild COVID-19. Study findings and constraints: Clones contracting day 15 to 85 were balanced CD4/CD8; later expanders leaned CD4+. CD4+ contracting clones lay mainly in CM and EM, CD8+ ones in EMRA.

Constant-segment primers served in 5'RACE that generated TCR alpha and TCR beta cDNA libraries bearing sample barcodes and UMIs. TCRdb reprocessed the 5' RACE reads via MiXCR and lists one record per CDR3 protein. The repertoire holds hundreds of thousands of distinct CDR3 sequences, with less than 25% as singletons. Sequencing used PBMCs or a T cell subset sorted from them (not recorded which). This sequence was found in an adult woman who had mild COVID-19 (a few samples of this study predate the infection). Cell type and time point are not known. This chain links TRBV20-1 with TRBJ2-7, with TRBD2 identical over 13 bases. CDR3: CSASELAGGNVTYEQYF. The CDR3 DNA is TGCAGTGCTAGCGAACTAGCGGGGGGGAATGTCACCTACGAGCAGTACTTC.